A single TCR beta chain is shown here with its context. Using immunoSEQ multiplex PCR, the repertoire was profiled, and TCRdb retains in-frame clones only, with some absent. This table has 60,000 or so clones, approximately 90% appearing once. The sample belongs to a study of T cell changes during pregnancy in multiple sclerosis. The receptor comes from a female donor in good health, enrolled as a control in a pregnancy study. Specimen: peripheral blood, collected in the first trimester of pregnancy.

The DNA for the CDR3 is TGCGCCAGCAGCCAACGGAGGGAGAGCACTGAAGCTTTCTTT. Amino acids: CASSQRRESTEAFF. This chain uses TRBV4-3 with TRBJ1-1; D gene uncertain. CDR1 and CDR2 from the germline V gene are LGHNA and YSLEER. The V end was cut by 2 bases, the J end by 4 bases, with 11 bases between. The CDR3 is 14 residues long.